This entry features one TCR beta chain sequence. No antigen is known for it. The data belong to a study of T cells expressing NK-cell markers. General study points: Of CD8+ T cells, about 1.0-8% belonged to dominant NKG2C+ clonotypes in five or six donors.

No DNA is given; TCRdb re-called the 5' RACE reads and lists each CDR3 protein once. This sample contains 350,000 to 400,000 distinct CDR3 sequences. The sample taken for sequencing was blood T cells: a sorted CD56 or NKG2C T cell subset, CD4+ or CD8+ T cells, or bulk PBMC T cells (not recorded which). This receptor was obtained from a woman aged 45 to 65 in good health.

CDR3 sequence: CASSLVREAQYF. This chain joins TRBV12-3 or TRBV12-4 and TRBJ2-4; the D call from TCRdb, TRBD2, cannot be confirmed without DNA. The CDR3 length is 12 residues.